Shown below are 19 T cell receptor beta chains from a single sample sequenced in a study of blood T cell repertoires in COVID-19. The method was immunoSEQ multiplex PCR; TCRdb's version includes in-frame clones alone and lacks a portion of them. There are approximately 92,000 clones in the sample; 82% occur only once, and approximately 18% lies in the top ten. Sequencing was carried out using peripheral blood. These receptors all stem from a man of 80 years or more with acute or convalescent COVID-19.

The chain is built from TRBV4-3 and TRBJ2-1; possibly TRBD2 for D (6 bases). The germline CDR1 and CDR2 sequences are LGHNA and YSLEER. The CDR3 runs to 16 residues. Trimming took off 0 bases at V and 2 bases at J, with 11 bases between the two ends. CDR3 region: CASSQEGLGAYNEQFF. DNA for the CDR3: TGCGCCAGCAGCCAAGAGGGACTTGGAGCCTACAATGAGCAGTTCTTC.

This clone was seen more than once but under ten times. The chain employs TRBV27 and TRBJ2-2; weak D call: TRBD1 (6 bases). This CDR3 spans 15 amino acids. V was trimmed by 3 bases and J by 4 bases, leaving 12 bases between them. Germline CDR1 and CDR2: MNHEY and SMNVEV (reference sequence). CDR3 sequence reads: CASSFQGRVTGELFF. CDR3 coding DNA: TGTGCCAGCAGTTTCCAGGGGCGCGTCACCGGGGAGCTGTTTTTT.

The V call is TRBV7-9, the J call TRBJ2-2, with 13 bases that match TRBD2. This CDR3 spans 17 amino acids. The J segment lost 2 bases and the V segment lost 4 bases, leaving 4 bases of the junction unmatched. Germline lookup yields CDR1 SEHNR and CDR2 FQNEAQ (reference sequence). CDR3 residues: CASSSLAGGPNTGELFF. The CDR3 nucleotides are TGTGCCAGCAGCTCACTAGCGGGAGGGCCCAACACCGGGGAGCTGTTTTTT.

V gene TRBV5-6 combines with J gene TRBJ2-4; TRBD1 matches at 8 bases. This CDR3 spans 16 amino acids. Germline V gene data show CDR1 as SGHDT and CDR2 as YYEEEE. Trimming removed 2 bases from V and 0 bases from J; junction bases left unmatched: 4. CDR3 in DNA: TGTGCCAGCAGCTTCTGGACAGGGCTAGCCAAAAACATTCAGTACTTC. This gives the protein CASSFWTGLAKNIQYF.

The CDR3 sequence: CASSPRGGEQFF. In DNA form, the CDR3 reads TGTGCCAGCAGTCCGAGGGGGGGTGAGCAGTTCTTC. This chain connects TRBV28 to TRBJ2-1; D may be TRBD2 (7 bases). The CDR3 covers 12 residues. The ends were cut back, 5 bases at V and 9 bases at J, with 11 bases in the middle. In germline, CDR1 is MDHEN, CDR2 SYDVKM. The whole variable domain, filled in from reference TRBV28 and TRBJ2-1, reads DVKVTQSSRYLVKRTGEKVFLECVQDMDHENMFWYRQDPGLGLRLIYFSYDVKMKEKGDIPEGYSVSREKKERFSLILESASTNQTSMYLCASSPRGGEQFFGPGTRLTVL.

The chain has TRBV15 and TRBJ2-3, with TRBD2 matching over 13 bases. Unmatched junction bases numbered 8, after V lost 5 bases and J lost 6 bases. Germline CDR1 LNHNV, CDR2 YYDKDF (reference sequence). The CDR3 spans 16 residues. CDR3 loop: CATSSGTSGVRDTQYF. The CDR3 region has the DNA TGTGCCACCAGCTCCGGGACTAGCGGGGTTAGGGATACGCAGTATTTT.

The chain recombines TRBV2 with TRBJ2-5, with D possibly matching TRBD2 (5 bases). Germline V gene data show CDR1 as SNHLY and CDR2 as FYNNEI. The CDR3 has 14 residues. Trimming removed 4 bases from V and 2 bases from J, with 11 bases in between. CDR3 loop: CASSGTATQETQYF. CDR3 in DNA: TGTGCCAGCAGTGGGACTGCTACACAAGAGACCCAGTACTTC.

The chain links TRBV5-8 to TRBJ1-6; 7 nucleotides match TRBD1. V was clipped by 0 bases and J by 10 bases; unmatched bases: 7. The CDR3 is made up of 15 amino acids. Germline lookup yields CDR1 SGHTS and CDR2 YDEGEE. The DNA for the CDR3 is TGTGCCAGCAGCTTGGCCCAGGGGGGACCCTCACCCCTCCACTTT. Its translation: CASSLAQGGPSPLHF.

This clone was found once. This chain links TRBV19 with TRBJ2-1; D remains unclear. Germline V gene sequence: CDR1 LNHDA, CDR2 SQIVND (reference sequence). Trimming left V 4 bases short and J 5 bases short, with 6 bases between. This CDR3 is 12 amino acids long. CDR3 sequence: CASSSQNNEQFF. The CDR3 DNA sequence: TGTGCCAGTAGTAGTCAGAACAATGAGCAGTTCTTC.

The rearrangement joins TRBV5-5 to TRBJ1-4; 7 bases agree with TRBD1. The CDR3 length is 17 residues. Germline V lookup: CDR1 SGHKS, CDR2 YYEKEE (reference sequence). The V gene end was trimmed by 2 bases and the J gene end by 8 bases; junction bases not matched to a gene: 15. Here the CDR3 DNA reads TGTGCCAGCAGCTTTGGCGACAGGGCCCTTCTTGGAGAAAAACTGTTTTTT. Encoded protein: CASSFGDRALLGEKLFF.

The CDR3 spells CASSFRRALSPGQSYEQYF. Here the CDR3 DNA reads TGTGCCAGCAGTTTTCGCCGAGCCCTTTCCCCGGGACAGTCCTACGAGCAGTACTTC. V usage is TRBV27 and J usage is TRBJ2-7, with 7 bases that match TRBD1. Trimming took 3 bases from V and 1 from J; bases not matched to a gene: 18. The CDR3 extends over 19 amino acids. CDR1 MNHEY and CDR2 SMNVEV come from the germline V gene (reference sequence).

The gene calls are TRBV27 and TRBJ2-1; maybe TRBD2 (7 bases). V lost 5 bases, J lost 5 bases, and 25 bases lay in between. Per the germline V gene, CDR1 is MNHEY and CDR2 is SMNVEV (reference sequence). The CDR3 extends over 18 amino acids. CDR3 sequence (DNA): TGTGCCAGCAGTCCCCCCCCCGGGGGGCTCCCTCGGCACAATGAGCAGTTCTTC. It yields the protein CASSPPPGGLPRHNEQFF.

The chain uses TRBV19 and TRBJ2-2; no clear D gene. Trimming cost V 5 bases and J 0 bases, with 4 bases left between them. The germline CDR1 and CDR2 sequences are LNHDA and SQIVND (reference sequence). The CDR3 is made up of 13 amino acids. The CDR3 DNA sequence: TGTGCCAGTAGTTCCGCGAACACCGGGGAGCTGTTTTTT. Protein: CASSSANTGELFF. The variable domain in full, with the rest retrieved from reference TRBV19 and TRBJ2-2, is DGGITQSPKYLFRKEGQNVTLSCEQNLNHDAMYWYRQDPGQGLRLIYYSQIVNDFQKGDIAEGYSVSREKKESFPLTVTSAQKNPTAFYLCASSSANTGELFFGEGSRLTVL.

The CDR3: CASRRHGGAETQYF. In nucleotides, the CDR3 is TGTGCCAGCAGACGCCACGGGGGGGCGGAGACCCAGTACTTC. The chain links TRBV28 to TRBJ2-5, with 8 bases identical to TRBD2. The CDR3 has 14 amino acids. The junction had 8 bases not matched to a gene; V was cut back by 6 bases and J by 5 bases. Germline V gene lookup returns CDR1 MDHEN and CDR2 SYDVKM.

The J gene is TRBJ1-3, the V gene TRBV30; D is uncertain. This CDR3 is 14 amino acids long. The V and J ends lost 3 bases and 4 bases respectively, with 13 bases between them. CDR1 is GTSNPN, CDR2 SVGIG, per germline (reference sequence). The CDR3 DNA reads TGTGCCTGGAGAATAGTCGGCGGCGGAAACACCATATATTTT. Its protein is CAWRIVGGGNTIYF.

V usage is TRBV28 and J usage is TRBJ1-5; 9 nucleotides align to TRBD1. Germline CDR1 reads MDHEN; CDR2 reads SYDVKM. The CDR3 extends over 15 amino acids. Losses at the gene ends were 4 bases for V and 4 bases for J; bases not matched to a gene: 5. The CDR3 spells CASSSPGTGNQPQHF. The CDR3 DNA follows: TGTGCCAGCAGTTCACCCGGGACAGGGAATCAGCCCCAGCATTTT.

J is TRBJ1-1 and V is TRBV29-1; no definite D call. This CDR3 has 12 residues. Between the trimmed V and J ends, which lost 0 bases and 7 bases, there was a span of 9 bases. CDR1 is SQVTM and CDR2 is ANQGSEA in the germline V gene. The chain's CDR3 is CSVEDRRFEAFF. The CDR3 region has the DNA TGCAGCGTTGAAGATCGGCGGTTTGAAGCTTTCTTT.

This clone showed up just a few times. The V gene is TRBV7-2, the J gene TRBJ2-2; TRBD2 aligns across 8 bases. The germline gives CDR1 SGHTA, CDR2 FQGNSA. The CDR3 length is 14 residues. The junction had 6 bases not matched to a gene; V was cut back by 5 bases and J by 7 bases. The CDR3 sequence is CASSPQRGIGELFF. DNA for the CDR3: TGTGCCAGCAGCCCACAGCGGGGGATCGGGGAGCTGTTTTTT.

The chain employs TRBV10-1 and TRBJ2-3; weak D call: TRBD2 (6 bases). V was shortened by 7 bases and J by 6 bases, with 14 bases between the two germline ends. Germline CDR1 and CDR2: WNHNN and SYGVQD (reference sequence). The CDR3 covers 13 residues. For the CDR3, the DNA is TGCGCCAGCAACCGGGGGTTGGGGGATACGCAGTATTTT. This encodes CASNRGLGDTQYF.